This record covers a single T cell receptor beta chain. Its antigen is undetermined. This record comes from a study of a mutant IDH1 vaccine in newly diagnosed glioma. Turning to the study itself: Vaccination started 4-6 weeks after radiotherapy alone, or with temozolomide cycles.

The CDR3 length is 14 residues. The germline V and J ends were trimmed by 0 bases and 2 bases, with 6 bases remaining between them. Per germline, CDR1 KGHSY and CDR2 FQNENV. The method was immunoSEQ multiplex PCR; TCRdb's version includes in-frame clones alone and lacks a portion of them. The table includes around 60,000 clones, approximately 84% detected once. Sample time point: week 11, during vaccination. Doses comprised 300 ug of mutant IDH1 20-mer peptide each, plus topical imiquimod. Those who donated had recent WHO grade 3 or 4 IDH1-mutant, ATRX-lost astrocytomas. The material sequenced was PBMCs, taken from a glioma patient whose treatment included an IDH1 peptide vaccine. The sequence derives from a woman aged 45-65 years with glioma. The chain is built from TRBV16 and TRBJ2-3; D call uncertain. Here the CDR3 DNA reads TGTGCCAGCAGCCAATCCGGGTTCACAGATACGCAGTATTTT. It specifies CASSQSGFTDTQYF. The full variable domain, its missing parts supplied by reference TRBV16 and TRBJ2-3, is GEEVAQTPKHLVRGEGQKAKLYCAPIKGHSYVFWYQQVLKNEFKFLISFQNENVFDETGMPKERFSAKCLPNSPCSLEIQATKLEDSAVYFCASSQSGFTDTQYFGPGTRLTVL.